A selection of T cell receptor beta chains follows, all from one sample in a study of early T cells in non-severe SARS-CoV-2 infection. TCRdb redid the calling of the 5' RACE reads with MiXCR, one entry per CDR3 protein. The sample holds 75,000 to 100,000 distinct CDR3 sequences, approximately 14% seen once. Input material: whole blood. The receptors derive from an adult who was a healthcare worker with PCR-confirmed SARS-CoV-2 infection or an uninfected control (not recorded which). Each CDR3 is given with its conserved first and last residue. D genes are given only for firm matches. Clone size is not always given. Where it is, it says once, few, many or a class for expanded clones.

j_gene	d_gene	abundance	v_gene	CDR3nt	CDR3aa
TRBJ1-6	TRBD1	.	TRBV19	TGTGCCAGTAGTCATCCGGGACAGGGTCTTTTTCCCCTCCACTTT	CASSHPGQGLFPLHF
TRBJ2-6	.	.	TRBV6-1	TGTGCCAGCAGTCTACATCCAGGCAGCTCTGGGGCCAACGTCCTGACTTTC	CASSLHPGSSGANVLTF
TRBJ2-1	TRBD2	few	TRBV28	TGTGCCAGTAGCGGGGGGGCGGGCAATGAGCAGTTCTTC	CASSGGAGNEQFF
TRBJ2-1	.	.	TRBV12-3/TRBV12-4	TGTGCCAGCTCCAGGGTGGATGAGCAGTTCTTC	CASSRVDEQFF
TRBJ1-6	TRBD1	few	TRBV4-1	TGCGCCAGCAGCCAAGCTACAGGGGGGGGTGTCTATAATTCACCCCTCCACTTT	CASSQATGGGVYNSPLHF
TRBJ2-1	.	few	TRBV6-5	TGTGCCATACATGGCGGCGAGGCTCCTGAGCAGTTCTTC	CAIHGGEAPEQFF
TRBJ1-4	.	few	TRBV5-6	TGTGCCAGCAGCGTGGGACTCGGAGCTAATGAAAAACTGTTTTTT	CASSVGLGANEKLFF
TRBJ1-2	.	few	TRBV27	TGTGCCAGCAGTACGGACAGTCAACCTACTAACTATGGCTACACCTTC	CASSTDSQPTNYGYTF
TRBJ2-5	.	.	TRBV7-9	TGTGCCAGCTTCAGACCCGAAGGTTCGACCCAGTACTTC	CASFRPEGSTQYF
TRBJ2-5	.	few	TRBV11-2	TGTGCCAGCAGCTTAGCAGCTCAAGAGACCCAGTACTTC	CASSLAAQETQYF
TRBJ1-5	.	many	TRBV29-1	TGCAGCGTTGGCCCGGACGGGGGTAATCAGCCCCAGCATTTT	CSVGPDGGNQPQHF